Sequencing of this T cell receptor beta chain was carried out in a study of metastatic and nonmetastatic thyroid tumors. Study at large: For malignant and benign thyroid patients, tumor or nodule tissue and blood were the sources whose repertoires were compared.

In the source study's methods: What underpinned the distant-metastasis classifier for papillary thyroid cancer was the set of CDR3 differences across clinicopathological groups. TCRdb re-analyzed the PCR reads through MiXCR. Clone size and V and J calls follow TCRdb, not the original study. Among 7,500 to 8,500 clones listed, 20% to 30% were seen once. There were no patients who had received any treatment before thyroid surgery. This receptor was identified in a female donor with papillary thyroid cancer or a benign thyroid nodule (not recorded which). Some clones in this sample may be carry-over from other donors' samples. Sequences were obtained from tumor tissue.

This chain's CDR3 is CASSLELAGGGSYNEQFF. The CDR3 DNA sequence: TGTGCCAGCAGCTTAGAACTAGCGGGGGGGGGGTCCTACAATGAGCAGTTCTTC. The V call is TRBV27, the J call TRBJ2-1; 13 bases are shared with TRBD2. Looked up from germline, CDR1 is MNHEY and CDR2 is SMNVEV (reference sequence). V dropped 6 bases and J dropped 1; count of bases not matched to a gene: 9. This CDR3 has 18 residues.